The 3 T cell receptor beta chains below all came from one sample that was sequenced in a study of blood T cell repertoires in COVID-19. Method: immunoSEQ multiplex PCR; TCRdb's copy keeps in-frame clones and lacks some. The repertoire has 130,000 or so clones, about 84% of them found once; the top ten carry 12%. Source material: peripheral blood. The receptors stem from a woman aged 55-69 years with acute or convalescent COVID-19.

This chain uses TRBV6-5 with TRBJ1-5; D gene unclear. V was trimmed by 8 bases and J by 2 bases, leaving 13 bases between them. Germline loops: CDR1 MNHEY, CDR2 SVGAGI. The CDR3 runs 14 residues. The CDR3 coding sequence is TGTGCCAGCCGTTCAATCGTAGGCAATCAGCCCCAGCATTTT. Translated: CASRSIVGNQPQHF.

This clone was observed a single time. This chain connects TRBV10-1 to TRBJ2-3; possibly TRBD2 for D (5 bases). Trimming took off 2 bases at V and 11 bases at J, with 14 bases between the two ends. Germline CDR1 WNHNN, CDR2 SYGVQD (reference sequence). This CDR3 has 13 residues. In nucleotides, the CDR3 is TGCGCCAGCAGTGAGAGTGAGACTAATGGGCAGTATTTT. Translated, it gives CASSESETNGQYF.

The chain recombines TRBV10-3 with TRBJ1-1, with D perhaps TRBD1 (5 bases). Trimming removed 11 bases at V and 1 base at J, with 17 bases between. Germline V lookup: CDR1 ENHRY, CDR2 SYGVKD. The CDR3 has 14 amino acids. CDR3 bases: TGTGCCCTACGCGGTACAGGCCCGAACACTGAAGCTTTCTTT. Translation: CALRGTGPNTEAFF.